These T cell receptor beta chains were read from a single sample in a study of early T cells in non-severe SARS-CoV-2 infection. TCRdb re-analysed the 5' RACE reads in MiXCR, keeping a single row per CDR3 protein. The sample holds about 49,000 distinct CDR3 sequences; roughly an eighth are singletons and the top ten take about 2.7%. The material was whole blood, obtained at baseline. Receptors originate from an adult who was a healthcare worker with PCR-confirmed SARS-CoV-2 infection or an uninfected control (not recorded which). Both conserved end residues are trimmed from each CDR3. The order of the fields is clone size, J gene, V gene, CDR3 protein. Rows give clone size only sometimes, using once, few, many, or a class for an expanded clone.

clone_size: many; j_call: TRBJ2-7; v_call: TRBV5-4; cdr3_aa: ASRAGLDPVYEQY
clone_size: few; j_call: TRBJ2-2; v_call: TRBV7-9; cdr3_aa: ASSLLLAGDTGELF
clone_size: few; j_call: TRBJ2-3; v_call: TRBV27; cdr3_aa: ASTRLAPTDTQY
clone_size: -; j_call: TRBJ2-7; v_call: TRBV13; cdr3_aa: ASSQKAGGPNEQY
clone_size: many; j_call: TRBJ2-1; v_call: TRBV12-3/TRBV12-4; cdr3_aa: ASSPAGLAGGSLSYNEQF
clone_size: -; j_call: TRBJ1-6; v_call: TRBV5-4; cdr3_aa: ASSLPGQGSSPLH
clone_size: few; j_call: TRBJ2-3; v_call: TRBV11-2; cdr3_aa: ASSVTQGTSTQY
clone_size: few; j_call: TRBJ2-7; v_call: TRBV12-3/TRBV12-4; cdr3_aa: ASSDRGLSYEQY
clone_size: few; j_call: TRBJ1-1; v_call: TRBV6-2/TRBV6-3; cdr3_aa: ASSYSHQGRTEAF
clone_size: -; j_call: TRBJ2-1; v_call: TRBV7-2; cdr3_aa: ASSPPGLADYNEQF
clone_size: many; j_call: TRBJ1-1; v_call: TRBV10-3; cdr3_aa: AISETGMNTEAF
clone_size: -; j_call: TRBJ2-3; v_call: TRBV18; cdr3_aa: ASTGLDTQY
clone_size: many; j_call: TRBJ2-7; v_call: TRBV25-1; cdr3_aa: ASRGQGALYEQY
clone_size: few; j_call: TRBJ2-4; v_call: TRBV20-1; cdr3_aa: SATKGKLQAKNIQY
clone_size: -; j_call: TRBJ2-7; v_call: TRBV7-2; cdr3_aa: ASSLEAGPFYEQY
clone_size: -; j_call: TRBJ2-1; v_call: TRBV6-5; cdr3_aa: ASIRGPPSSYNEQF
clone_size: -; j_call: TRBJ1-5; v_call: TRBV7-8; cdr3_aa: ASSPGQGIYQPQH
clone_size: -; j_call: TRBJ2-2; v_call: TRBV7-6; cdr3_aa: ASSFIQGSGELF
clone_size: few; j_call: TRBJ1-1; v_call: TRBV6-1; cdr3_aa: ASRANTEAF
clone_size: few; j_call: TRBJ2-2; v_call: TRBV12-3/TRBV12-4; cdr3_aa: ASTVSLNTGELF
clone_size: few; j_call: TRBJ2-6; v_call: TRBV12-3/TRBV12-4; cdr3_aa: ASTPRGGPTSSGANVLT
clone_size: few; j_call: TRBJ1-1; v_call: TRBV5-4; cdr3_aa: ASSLGGNMVLNTEAF
clone_size: few; j_call: TRBJ2-7; v_call: TRBV10-2; cdr3_aa: ASSESSYEQY
clone_size: -; j_call: TRBJ2-1; v_call: TRBV12-3/TRBV12-4; cdr3_aa: ASSPSGPGVGQF
clone_size: -; j_call: TRBJ1-2; v_call: TRBV20-1; cdr3_aa: SASKGAGLENGYT
clone_size: -; j_call: TRBJ1-1; v_call: TRBV4-1; cdr3_aa: ASSARGTGEAF
clone_size: many; j_call: TRBJ2-1; v_call: TRBV29-1; cdr3_aa: SVGGFLSYNEQF
clone_size: -; j_call: TRBJ2-7; v_call: TRBV11-2; cdr3_aa: ASSLSFEQY
clone_size: many; j_call: TRBJ1-1; v_call: TRBV12-3/TRBV12-4; cdr3_aa: ASSLQQATEAF
clone_size: -; j_call: TRBJ2-3; v_call: TRBV19; cdr3_aa: ASRDSAGTDTQY
clone_size: many; j_call: TRBJ2-3; v_call: TRBV5-1; cdr3_aa: ASSLGGADTQY
clone_size: many; j_call: TRBJ2-7; v_call: TRBV28; cdr3_aa: ASRSGSTYEQY
clone_size: -; j_call: TRBJ2-2; v_call: TRBV18; cdr3_aa: AVPTIEGSNTGELF
clone_size: few; j_call: TRBJ1-1; v_call: TRBV27; cdr3_aa: ASGKRENTEAF
clone_size: -; j_call: TRBJ2-2; v_call: TRBV29-1; cdr3_aa: SGGSGTRTGELF
clone_size: many; j_call: TRBJ2-1; v_call: TRBV20-1; cdr3_aa: SARGRAGGMANEQF
clone_size: medium-sized; j_call: TRBJ2-4; v_call: TRBV19; cdr3_aa: ASMPREGGKNIQY
clone_size: -; j_call: TRBJ2-5; v_call: TRBV12-3/TRBV12-4; cdr3_aa: ASSLGTGAETQY
clone_size: few; j_call: TRBJ2-7; v_call: TRBV6-1; cdr3_aa: ASSEMPQGPYEQY
clone_size: -; j_call: TRBJ1-5; v_call: TRBV4-3; cdr3_aa: ASSQDLAGQRPQH
clone_size: -; j_call: TRBJ1-5; v_call: TRBV11-2; cdr3_aa: ASSLVTGYSNQPQH
clone_size: -; j_call: TRBJ2-1; v_call: TRBV6-2/TRBV6-3; cdr3_aa: ASRPQGSAYNEQF
clone_size: -; j_call: TRBJ2-1; v_call: TRBV6-2/TRBV6-3; cdr3_aa: ASSYLGPEQF
clone_size: -; j_call: TRBJ2-2; v_call: TRBV7-8; cdr3_aa: ASSRRAQSGSGELF
clone_size: -; j_call: TRBJ2-7; v_call: TRBV7-9; cdr3_aa: ASSRDLHYEQY
clone_size: -; j_call: TRBJ2-7; v_call: TRBV20-1; cdr3_aa: SAQQREGLPGIKQY
clone_size: many; j_call: TRBJ2-2; v_call: TRBV7-9; cdr3_aa: ASSFVRDRGLSGTGELF
clone_size: few; j_call: TRBJ2-7; v_call: TRBV20-1; cdr3_aa: SASWQNYEQY